Below are 21 T cell receptor beta chains sequenced from a single sample in a study of glioma-infiltrating T cells. The iRepertoire nested amplicon-rescue multiplex PCR amplified TCR alpha and beta CDR3s from RNA. TCRdb redid the calling of the multiplex PCR reads with MiXCR, one entry per CDR3 protein. The sample yields more than 350,000 distinct CDR3 sequences, roughly two fifths seen once. Specimen: glioma tissue, nonneoplastic brain tissue, or PBMCs (not recorded which). Source of these receptors: a human donor with low-grade glioma or glioblastoma, undergoing nonglioma brain surgery, or in good health (not recorded which).

Of note for this clonotype: One junction end disagrees with the germline gene, perhaps due to a read error. V usage is TRBV7-7 and J usage is TRBJ2-2; 8 bases agree with TRBD2. The CDR3 is 16 amino acids. Germline V CDR1 and CDR2: SSHAT, FNYEAQ (reference sequence). CDR3 sequence: CASSLAPGLEAGELFF. CDR3 nucleotide sequence: TGTGCTAGCAGCTTAGCTCCGGGACTAGAGGCCGGGGAGCTGTTTTTT.

The gene calls are TRBV2 and TRBJ1-1; 8 bases align to TRBD1. Looked up from germline, CDR1 is SNHLY and CDR2 is FYNNEI. The V segment lost 4 bases and the J segment 4 bases; nucleotides outside the gene matches: 5. The CDR3 is 14 residues long. The CDR3, as DNA: TGTGCCAGCAGTGTACAGGGGGAGAGCACTGAAGCTTTCTTT. It codes for CASSVQGESTEAFF.

This clonotype was seen at least ten times. This chain connects TRBV6-1 to TRBJ2-1, with D perhaps TRBD2 (5 bases). Between the trimmed V and J ends, which lost 2 bases and 8 bases, there was a span of 13 bases. The germline V gene encodes CDR1 MNHNS and CDR2 SASEGT. This CDR3 contains 14 residues. The CDR3: CASSESWEIDEQFF. CDR3 in DNA: TGTGCCAGCAGTGAAAGCTGGGAGATAGATGAGCAGTTCTTC.

This clonotype showed up many times. The J gene is TRBJ2-1, the V gene TRBV4-2; D remains unclear. Trimming removed 4 bases from V and 9 bases from J, with 16 bases in between. This CDR3 is 14 amino acids long. Germline-derived CDR1 and CDR2 are LGHNA and YNFKEQ. The CDR3 loop is CASSPRFDSGEQFF. CDR3 nucleotides: TGTGCCAGCAGCCCGCGGTTTGATTCGGGTGAGCAGTTCTTC.

Ten or more counts support this clonotype. V gene TRBV6-1 combines with J gene TRBJ2-7; no clear D gene. V dropped 5 bases and J dropped 2 bases, with 10 bases sitting between them. The germline V gene has CDR1 MNHNS and CDR2 SASEGT. The CDR3 runs 13 residues. CDR3 residues: CASSPGGPYEQYF. CDR3 bases: TGTGCCAGCAGTCCAGGTGGGCCCTACGAGCAGTACTTC.

This clonotype has just a few counts. The genes are TRBV7-3 and TRBJ2-1, with 11 bases aligning to TRBD2. The CDR3 contains 16 residues. Germline V gives CDR1 SGHTA, CDR2 FQGTGA. V gave up 0 bases and J gave up 8 bases; unmatched junction bases: 6. The CDR3: CASSLTLAGGPDEQFF. For the CDR3, the DNA is TGTGCCAGCAGCTTAACGTTAGCGGGAGGGCCTGATGAGCAGTTCTTC.

Written as DNA, the CDR3 is TGTGCCAGCAGCCAAGGAAGGGATCTCTATGGCTACACCTTC. Residues: CASSQGRDLYGYTF. The rearrangement links TRBV3-1 to TRBJ1-2; D is ambiguous. Germline V CDR1 and CDR2: LGHDT, YNNKEL (reference sequence). The CDR3 is 14 residues long. V lost 1 base, J lost 4 bases, and 10 bases lay in between.

With respect to this clonotype: Possible read error: a much larger clone is one base away. The missing conserved phenylalanine or tryptophan at the end of this CDR3 makes a read error likely. The rearrangement links TRBV7-6 to TRBJ2-3; 8 bases map to TRBD1. V lost 4 bases, J lost 4 bases, and 7 bases stayed unmatched. The CDR3 spans 15 residues. The V gene's germline CDR1 is SGHVS and CDR2 FNYEAQ. The CDR3 nucleotides read TGTGCCAGCAGCTCAGGGGGCTTCAACGCAGATACGCAGTATTTG. It codes for CASSSGGFNADTQYL.

The table lists this clonotype with many counts. J is TRBJ1-2 and V is TRBV27, with 7 bases aligning to TRBD1. There are 14 residues in the CDR3. V dropped 5 bases and J dropped 4; count of bases not matched to a gene: 7. CDR1 and CDR2 from the germline V gene are MNHEY and SMNVEV (reference sequence). The CDR3 nucleotides are TGTGCCAGCAGTCGAGAGGGACAGACCTATGGCTACACCTTC. Translation: CASSREGQTYGYTF.

This chain joins TRBV28 and TRBJ2-1; weak D call: TRBD2 (5 bases). Germline CDR1 is MDHEN and CDR2 is SYDVKM. Trimming shortened V by 7 bases and J by 5 bases, and 24 bases separated the two germline ends. There are 17 residues in the CDR3. This CDR3 is CASKPQVGRVRDNEQFF. CDR3 nucleotides: TGTGCCAGCAAACCACAAGTTGGGAGAGTAAGGGACAATGAGCAGTTCTTC.

About this clonotype itself: This may stem from a read error, because a much larger clone lies one nucleotide away. Likely a read error: the CDR3 ends without its conserved phenylalanine or tryptophan. V is TRBV28 and J is TRBJ2-7; 9 positions agree with TRBD2. CDR1 MDHEN and CDR2 SYDVKM come from the germline V gene. The CDR3 is made up of 16 amino acids. The J segment lost 2 bases and the V segment lost 5 bases, leaving 10 bases of the junction unmatched. Here the CDR3 DNA reads TGTGCCAGCAGTGATCAGCCGCTAGCGGGACCCTACGAGCAGTACCTC. Its translation: CASSDQPLAGPYEQYL.

This clonotype has at least ten counts. This chain uses TRBV20-1 with TRBJ1-1; no clear D gene. The CDR3 runs 13 residues. The germline V gene has CDR1 DFQATT and CDR2 SNEGSKA (reference sequence). V was pared by 0 bases and J by 1 base, with 6 bases between. The CDR3 loop is CSARDRQNTEAFF. DNA for the CDR3: TGCAGTGCTAGAGATCGCCAGAACACTGAAGCTTTCTTT.

The chain joins TRBV28 to TRBJ2-1, with 12 bases that match TRBD2. This CDR3 contains 15 residues. Germline V gene sequence: CDR1 MDHEN, CDR2 SYDVKM. Trimming cost V 7 bases and J 7 bases; bases outside gene matches: 8. Written as DNA, the CDR3 is TGTGCCAGCAATTTCGAGACTAGCGGGAGAAATGAGCAGTTCTTC. Protein sequence: CASNFETSGRNEQFF.

This clonotype was counted between two and nine times. V gene TRBV6-1 combines with J gene TRBJ2-7; D tentatively fits TRBD1 or TRBD2 (5 bases each). This CDR3 spans 13 amino acids. Trimming took 7 bases from V and 9 from J, leaving 19 bases between them. Germline values: CDR1 MNHNS, CDR2 SASEGT. This chain's CDR3 is CASTGTPWDRQYF. The CDR3 DNA follows: TGTGCCAGCACGGGGACCCCGTGGGATCGGCAGTACTTC.

This chain connects TRBV10-3 to TRBJ2-7; the match to TRBD1 covers 7 bases. Trimming removed 0 bases from V and 0 bases from J; junction bases left unmatched: 2. Germline V gene lookup returns CDR1 ENHRY and CDR2 SYGVKD. The CDR3 spans 15 residues. The CDR3 is CAISESRDSSYEQYF. The CDR3, as DNA: TGTGCCATCAGTGAGTCCAGGGACAGCTCCTACGAGCAGTACTTC.

This chain connects TRBV29-1 to TRBJ1-2, with 10 bases aligning to TRBD1. This CDR3 has 14 amino acids. V shed 4 bases, J shed 8 bases, and the junction held 10 bases outside the gene matches. Germline CDR1 and CDR2: SQVTM and ANQGSEA. CDR3 region: CSVGAGTGARGYTF. DNA of the CDR3: TGCAGCGTTGGAGCCGGGACAGGGGCGAGGGGCTACACCTTC.

This clonotype came up a few times. This chain connects TRBV28 to TRBJ1-5, with D tentatively TRBD1 (6 bases). V was pared by 10 bases and J by 6 bases, with 25 bases between. From germline, CDR1 is MDHEN and CDR2 SYDVKM. The CDR3 is made up of 16 amino acids. The CDR3 sequence: CATQERDTRTSQPQHF. In nucleotides, the CDR3 is TGTGCCACCCAGGAACGGGACACCAGAACGTCTCAGCCCCAGCATTTT.

V and J are TRBV5-1 and TRBJ2-1; D call uncertain. CDR1 and CDR2 from the germline V gene are SGHRS and YFSETQ. This CDR3 spans 14 amino acids. The V end was cut by 2 bases, the J end by 1 base, with 7 bases between. This CDR3 reads CASSFDLSYNEQFF. Here the CDR3 DNA reads TGCGCCAGCAGCTTCGACTTATCCTACAATGAGCAGTTCTTC.

This sequence joins TRBV7-2 and TRBJ1-2; D remains ambiguous. The CDR3 is 14 residues long. Germline assignment: CDR1 SGHTA and CDR2 FQGNSA. The V gene lost 4 bases and the J gene lost 4 bases, with 13 bases spanning the gap. The CDR3 sequence is CASSSLIGFYGYTF. Written as DNA, the CDR3 is TGTGCCAGCAGCTCCTTAATCGGTTTCTATGGCTACACCTTC.

This chain links TRBV29-1 with TRBJ1-5; TRBD1 agrees at 7 bases. Looked up from germline, CDR1 is SQVTM and CDR2 is ANQGSEA. The junction had 8 bases not matched to a gene; V was cut back by 5 bases and J by 7 bases. CDR3 length: 13 residues. The CDR3 spells CSVSQGGGQPQHF. The CDR3 bases are TGCAGCGTTTCCCAGGGGGGAGGACAGCCCCAGCATTTT.

This clonotype has only a few counts. The chain combines TRBV28 with TRBJ2-5, with a tentative D call TRBD2 (7 bases). V was clipped by 7 bases and J by 4 bases, with 19 bases between them. Germline V gene data show CDR1 as MDHEN and CDR2 as SYDVKM. The CDR3 contains 15 residues. As DNA, the CDR3 is TGTGCCAGCACCCGATCCGGGGGGCAGGGAGAGACCCAGTACTTC. Translating gives CASTRSGGQGETQYF. Filled out from reference TRBV28 and TRBJ2-5, the complete variable domain reads DVKVTQSSRYLVKRTGEKVFLECVQDMDHENMFWYRQDPGLGLRLIYFSYDVKMKEKGDIPEGYSVSREKKERFSLILESASTNQTSMYLCASTRSGGQGETQYFGPGTRLLVL.